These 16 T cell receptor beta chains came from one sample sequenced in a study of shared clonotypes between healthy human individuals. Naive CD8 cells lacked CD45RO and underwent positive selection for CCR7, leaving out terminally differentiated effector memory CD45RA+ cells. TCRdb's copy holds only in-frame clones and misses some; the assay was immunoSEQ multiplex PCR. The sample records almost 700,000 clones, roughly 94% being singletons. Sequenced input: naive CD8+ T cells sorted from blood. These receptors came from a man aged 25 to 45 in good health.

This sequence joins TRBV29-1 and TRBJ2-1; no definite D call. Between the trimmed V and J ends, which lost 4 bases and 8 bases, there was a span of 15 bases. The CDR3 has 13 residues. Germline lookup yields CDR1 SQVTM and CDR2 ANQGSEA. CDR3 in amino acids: CSVGPVGSDEQFF. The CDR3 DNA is TGCAGCGTTGGCCCTGTGGGGTCGGATGAGCAGTTCTTC.

The CDR3 region is CASRPQGIGQPQHF. DNA for the CDR3: TGTGCCAGCAGACCACAGGGGATAGGGCAGCCCCAGCATTTT. The chain employs TRBV27 and TRBJ1-5; 7 bases fit TRBD1. The CDR3 consists of 14 residues. Germline trimming cut 6 bases from V and 7 bases from J; bases unmatched to any gene: 9. CDR1 MNHEY and CDR2 SMNVEV come from the germline V gene (reference sequence).

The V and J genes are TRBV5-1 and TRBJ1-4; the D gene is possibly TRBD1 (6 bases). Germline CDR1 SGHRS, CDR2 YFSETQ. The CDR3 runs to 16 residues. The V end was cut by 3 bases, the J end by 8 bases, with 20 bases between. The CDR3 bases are TGCGCCAGCAGCTCCCTTTGGGGGGCGAATGCGGAAAAACTGTTTTTT. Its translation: CASSSLWGANAEKLFF.

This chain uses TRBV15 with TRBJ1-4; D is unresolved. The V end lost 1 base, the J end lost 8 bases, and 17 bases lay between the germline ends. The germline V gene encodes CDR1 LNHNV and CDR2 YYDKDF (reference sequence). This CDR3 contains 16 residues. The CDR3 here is CATSRVRPGVEEKLFF. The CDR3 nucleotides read TGTGCCACCAGCAGAGTAAGGCCTGGCGTAGAAGAAAAACTGTTTTTT.

The CDR3 sequence: CASSPEDRVNEQFF. CDR3 bases: TGTGCCAGCAGCCCAGAGGACAGGGTGAATGAGCAGTTCTTC. The genes are TRBV13 and TRBJ2-1; 8 nucleotides align to TRBD1. V gave up 5 bases and J gave up 7 bases; unmatched junction bases: 7. Germline lookup yields CDR1 PRHDT and CDR2 FYEKMQ (reference sequence). The CDR3 consists of 14 residues.

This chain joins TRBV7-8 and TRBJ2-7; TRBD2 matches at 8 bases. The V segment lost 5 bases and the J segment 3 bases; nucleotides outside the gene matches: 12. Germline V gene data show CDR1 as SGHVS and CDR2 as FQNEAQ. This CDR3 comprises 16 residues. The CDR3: CASSLGRGLAGYEQYF. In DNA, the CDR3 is TGTGCCAGCAGCCTCGGGCGTGGGCTAGCGGGCTACGAGCAGTACTTC.

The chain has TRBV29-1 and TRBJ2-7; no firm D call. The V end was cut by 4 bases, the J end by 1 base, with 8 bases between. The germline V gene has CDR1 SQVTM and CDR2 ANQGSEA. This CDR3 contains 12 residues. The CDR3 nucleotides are TGCAGCGTTGTGGCCCAATCCTACGAGCAGTACTTC. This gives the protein CSVVAQSYEQYF.

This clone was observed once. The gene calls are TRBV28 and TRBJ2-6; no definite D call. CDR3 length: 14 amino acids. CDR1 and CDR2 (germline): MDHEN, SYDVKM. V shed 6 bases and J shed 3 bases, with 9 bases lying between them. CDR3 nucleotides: TGTGCCAGCAGCGCCCAAGGTGGGGCCAACGTCCTGACTTTC. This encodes CASSAQGGANVLTF. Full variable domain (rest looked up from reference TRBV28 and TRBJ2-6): DVKVTQSSRYLVKRTGEKVFLECVQDMDHENMFWYRQDPGLGLRLIYFSYDVKMKEKGDIPEGYSVSREKKERFSLILESASTNQTSMYLCASSAQGGANVLTFGAGSRLTVL.

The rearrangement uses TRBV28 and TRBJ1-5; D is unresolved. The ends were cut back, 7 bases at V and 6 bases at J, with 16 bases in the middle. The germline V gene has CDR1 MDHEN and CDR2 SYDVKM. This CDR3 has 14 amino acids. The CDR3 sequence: CASTPDGRTQPQHF. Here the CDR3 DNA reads TGTGCCAGCACCCCCGATGGACGGACTCAGCCCCAGCATTTT.

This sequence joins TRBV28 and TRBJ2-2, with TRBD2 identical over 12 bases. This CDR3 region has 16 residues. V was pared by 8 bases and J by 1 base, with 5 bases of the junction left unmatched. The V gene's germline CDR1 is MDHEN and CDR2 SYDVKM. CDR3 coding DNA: TGTGCCAGCTCCTGGACTAGCGGGATGAACACCGGGGAGCTGTTTTTT. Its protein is CASSWTSGMNTGELFF.

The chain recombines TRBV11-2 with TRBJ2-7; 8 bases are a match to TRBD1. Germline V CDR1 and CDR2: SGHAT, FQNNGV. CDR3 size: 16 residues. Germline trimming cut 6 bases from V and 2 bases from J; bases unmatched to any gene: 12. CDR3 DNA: TGTGCCAGCAGTTTTCTAGGGACAGGCACCCCCTACGAGCAGTACTTC. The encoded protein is CASSFLGTGTPYEQYF.

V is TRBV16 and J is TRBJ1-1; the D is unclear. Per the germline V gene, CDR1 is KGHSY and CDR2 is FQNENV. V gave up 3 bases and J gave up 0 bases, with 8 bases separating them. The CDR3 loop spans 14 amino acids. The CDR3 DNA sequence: TGTGCCAGCAGCCAGTCTGGGTTGAACACTGAAGCTTTCTTT. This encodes CASSQSGLNTEAFF. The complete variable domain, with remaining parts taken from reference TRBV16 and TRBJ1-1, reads GEEVAQTPKHLVRGEGQKAKLYCAPIKGHSYVFWYQQVLKNEFKFLISFQNENVFDETGMPKERFSAKCLPNSPCSLEIQATKLEDSAVYFCASSQSGLNTEAFFGQGTRLTVV.

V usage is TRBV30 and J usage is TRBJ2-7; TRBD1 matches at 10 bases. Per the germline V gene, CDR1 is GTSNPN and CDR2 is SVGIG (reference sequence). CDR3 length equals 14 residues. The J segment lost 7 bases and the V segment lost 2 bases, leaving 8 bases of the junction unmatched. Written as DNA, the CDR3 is TGTGCCTGGAGTCCCGGGACAGGGGTAATAGAGCAGTACTTC. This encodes CAWSPGTGVIEQYF.

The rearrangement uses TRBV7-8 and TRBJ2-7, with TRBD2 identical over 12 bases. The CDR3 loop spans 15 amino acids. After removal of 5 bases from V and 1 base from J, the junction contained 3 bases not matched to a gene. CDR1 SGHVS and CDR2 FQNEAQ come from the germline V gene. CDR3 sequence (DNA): TGTGCCAGCAGCCTAGGACTAGCGGGATCCTACGAGCAGTACTTC. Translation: CASSLGLAGSYEQYF.

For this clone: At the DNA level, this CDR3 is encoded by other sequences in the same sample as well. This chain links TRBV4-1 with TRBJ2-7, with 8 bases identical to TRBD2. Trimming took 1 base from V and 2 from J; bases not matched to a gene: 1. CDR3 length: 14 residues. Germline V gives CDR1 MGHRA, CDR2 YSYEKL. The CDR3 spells CASSQAGGTYEQYF. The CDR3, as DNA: TGCGCCAGCAGCCAAGCGGGAGGGACCTACGAGCAGTACTTC.

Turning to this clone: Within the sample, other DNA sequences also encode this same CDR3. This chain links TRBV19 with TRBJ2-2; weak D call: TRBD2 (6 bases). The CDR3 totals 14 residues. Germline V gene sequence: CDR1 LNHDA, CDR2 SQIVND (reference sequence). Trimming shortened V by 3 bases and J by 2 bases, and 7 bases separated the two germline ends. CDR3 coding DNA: TGTGCCAGTAGTATCGCGGGAAACACCGGGGAGCTGTTTTTT. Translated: CASSIAGNTGELFF.